This T cell receptor (beta chain) emerged from a study of T cell repertoires in aging, cancer and after chemotherapy. Study-level information: Pre- and post-chemotherapy samples were paired from glioblastoma patients treated with temozolomide-based therapy.

V dropped 0 bases and J dropped 2 bases, with 13 bases sitting between them. CDR1 is DFQATT, CDR2 SNEGSKA, per germline (reference sequence). The length of the CDR3 is 15 residues. The template was genomic DNA from peripheral blood, not RNA. Multiplex touch-down PCR with TRB-A/B primers amplified rearranged V-D-J TRB sequences. TCRdb recomputed calls from the multiplex PCR reads with MiXCR, one row per CDR3 protein. The sample has over 1,000 distinct CDR3 sequences, 30% seen once. This sequence was found in a human donor with a solid tumor. The gene calls are TRBV20-1 and TRBJ2-5; possible D gene TRBD1, 6 bases. Material for sequencing was blood. The CDR3 DNA sequence: TGCAGTGCTAGAGATCCCCAGGGGTGGCAAGAGACCCAGTACTTC. Amino acids: CSARDPQGWQETQYF.